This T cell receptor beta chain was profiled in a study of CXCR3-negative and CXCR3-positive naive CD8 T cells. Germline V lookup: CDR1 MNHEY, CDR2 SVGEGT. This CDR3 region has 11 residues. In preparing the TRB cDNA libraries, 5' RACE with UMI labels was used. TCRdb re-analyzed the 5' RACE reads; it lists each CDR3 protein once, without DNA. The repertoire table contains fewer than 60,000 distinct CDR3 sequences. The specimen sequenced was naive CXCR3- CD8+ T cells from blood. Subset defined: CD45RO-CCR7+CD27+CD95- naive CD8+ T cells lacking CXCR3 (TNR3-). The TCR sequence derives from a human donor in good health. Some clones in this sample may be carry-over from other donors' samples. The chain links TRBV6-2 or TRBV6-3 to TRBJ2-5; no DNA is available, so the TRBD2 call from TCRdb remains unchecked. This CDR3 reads CASSEGETQYF.